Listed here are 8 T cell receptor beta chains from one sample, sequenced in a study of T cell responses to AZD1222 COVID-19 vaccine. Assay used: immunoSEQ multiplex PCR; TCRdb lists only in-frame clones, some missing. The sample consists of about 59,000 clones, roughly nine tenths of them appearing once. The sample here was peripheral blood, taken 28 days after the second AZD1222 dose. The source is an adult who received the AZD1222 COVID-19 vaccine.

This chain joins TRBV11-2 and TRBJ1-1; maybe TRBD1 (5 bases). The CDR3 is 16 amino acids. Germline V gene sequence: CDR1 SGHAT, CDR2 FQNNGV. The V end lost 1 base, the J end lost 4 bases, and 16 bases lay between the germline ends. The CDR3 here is CASSLGMGGRATEAFF. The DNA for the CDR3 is TGTGCCAGCAGCTTAGGAATGGGAGGCAGGGCCACTGAAGCTTTCTTT.

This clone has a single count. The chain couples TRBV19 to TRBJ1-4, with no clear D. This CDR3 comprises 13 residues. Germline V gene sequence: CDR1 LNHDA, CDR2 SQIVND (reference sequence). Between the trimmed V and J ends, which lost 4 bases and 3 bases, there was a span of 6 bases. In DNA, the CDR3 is TGTGCCAGTAGTAGGAACCCTAATGAAAAACTGTTTTTT. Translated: CASSRNPNEKLFF.

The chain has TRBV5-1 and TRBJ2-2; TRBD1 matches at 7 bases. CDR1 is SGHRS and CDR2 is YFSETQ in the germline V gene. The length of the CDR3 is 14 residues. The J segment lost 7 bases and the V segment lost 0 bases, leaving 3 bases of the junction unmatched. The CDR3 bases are TGCGCCAGCAGCTTGGATCAGGGGGACGGGGAGCTGTTTTTT. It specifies CASSLDQGDGELFF. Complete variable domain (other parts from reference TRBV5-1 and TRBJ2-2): KAGVTQTPRYLIKTRGQQVTLSCSPISGHRSVSWYQQTPGQGLQFLFEYFSETQRNKGNFPGRFSGRQFSNSRSEMNVSTLELGDSALYLCASSLDQGDGELFFGEGSRLTVL.

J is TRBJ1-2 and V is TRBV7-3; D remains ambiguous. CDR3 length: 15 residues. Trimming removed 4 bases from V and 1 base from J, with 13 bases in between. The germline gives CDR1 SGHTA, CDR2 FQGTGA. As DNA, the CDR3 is TGTGCCAGCAGCTACGACCGATGGAATAACTATGGCTACACCTTC. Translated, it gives CASSYDRWNNYGYTF.

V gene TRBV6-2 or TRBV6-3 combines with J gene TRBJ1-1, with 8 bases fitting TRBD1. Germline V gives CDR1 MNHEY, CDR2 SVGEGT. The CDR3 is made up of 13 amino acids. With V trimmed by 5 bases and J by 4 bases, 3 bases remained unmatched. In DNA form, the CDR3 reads TGTGCCAGCAGTCTACAGGGGGGCACTGAAGCTTTCTTT. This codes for CASSLQGGTEAFF.

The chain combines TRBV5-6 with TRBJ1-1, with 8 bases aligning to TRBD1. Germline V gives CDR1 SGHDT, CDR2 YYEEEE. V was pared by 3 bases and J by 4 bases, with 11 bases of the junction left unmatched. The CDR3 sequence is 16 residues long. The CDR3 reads CASSSNPTGGITEAFF. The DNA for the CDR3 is TGTGCCAGCAGCTCTAACCCCACAGGGGGTATCACTGAAGCTTTCTTT.

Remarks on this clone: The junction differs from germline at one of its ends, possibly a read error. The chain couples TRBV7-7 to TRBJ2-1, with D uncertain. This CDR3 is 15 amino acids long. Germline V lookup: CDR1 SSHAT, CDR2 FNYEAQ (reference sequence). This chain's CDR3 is CASSLDKTPYNEQFF. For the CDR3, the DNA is TGTGCTAGCAGCTTAGACAAGACACCATACAATGAGCAGTTCTTC.

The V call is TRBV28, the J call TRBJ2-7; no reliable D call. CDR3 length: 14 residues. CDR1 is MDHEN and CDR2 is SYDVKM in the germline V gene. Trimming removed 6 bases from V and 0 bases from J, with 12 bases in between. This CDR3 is CASRTSSSSYEQYF. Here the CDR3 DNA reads TGTGCCAGCAGGACCAGCTCCTCCTCCTACGAGCAGTACTTC.